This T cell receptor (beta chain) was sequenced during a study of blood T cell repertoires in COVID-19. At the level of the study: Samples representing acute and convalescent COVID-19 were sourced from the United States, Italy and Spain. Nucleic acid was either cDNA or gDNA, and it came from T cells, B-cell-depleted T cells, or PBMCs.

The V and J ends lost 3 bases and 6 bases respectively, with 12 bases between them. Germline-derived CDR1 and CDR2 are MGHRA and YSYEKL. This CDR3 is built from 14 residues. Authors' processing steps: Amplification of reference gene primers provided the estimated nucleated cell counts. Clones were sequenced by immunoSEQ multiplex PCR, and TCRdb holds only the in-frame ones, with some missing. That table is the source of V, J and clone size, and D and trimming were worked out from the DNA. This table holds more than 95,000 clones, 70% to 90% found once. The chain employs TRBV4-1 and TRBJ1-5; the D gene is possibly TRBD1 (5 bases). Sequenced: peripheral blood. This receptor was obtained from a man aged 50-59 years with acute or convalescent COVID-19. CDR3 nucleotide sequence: TGCGCCAGCAGCCAGGGGGAGGGGAGTCAGCCCCAGCATTTT. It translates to CASSQGEGSQPQHF.